These 13 T cell receptor beta chains were sequenced from one sample in a study of CD8 T cells in ankylosing spondylitis. Study-wide results and caveats: One TCR beta motif, made up of several highly homologous variants, appeared characteristic of ankylosing spondylitis blood.

In TCRdb, the 5' RACE reads were re-called with MiXCR into one record per CDR3 protein. The table has under 950,000 distinct CDR3 sequences, roughly 20% seen once; the top ten hold approximately 18%. No antigens are known for them. What was sequenced was blood, either unsorted or a sorted T cell fraction (not recorded which). The source of these receptors is a male donor with ankylosing spondylitis.

CDR3: CASSPPGKRDEQYF. The CDR3 region has the DNA TGTGCCAGCAGTCCTCCAGGGAAACGCGACGAGCAGTACTTC. The chain uses TRBV25-1 and TRBJ2-7, with D possibly being TRBD1 (5 bases). This CDR3 region has 14 residues. From germline, CDR1 is MGHDK and CDR2 SYGVNS. V was clipped by 5 bases and J by 5 bases, with 16 bases between them.

This clonotype was seen a handful of times. The gene calls are TRBV7-9 and TRBJ2-3, with D maybe TRBD2 (7 bases). The germline V gene has CDR1 SEHNR and CDR2 FQNEAQ (reference sequence). The CDR3 is 17 amino acids. Trimming left V 6 bases short and J 4 bases short, with 23 bases between. Written as DNA, the CDR3 is TGTGCCAGCAGAAAACAAGCCCGGGGGGCTAGGGCAGATACGCAGTATTTT. Protein sequence: CASRKQARGARADTQYF.

J is TRBJ1-1 and V is TRBV29-1; tentatively, D is TRBD1 (5 bases). Trimming took off 1 base at V and 5 bases at J, with 14 bases between the two ends. The length of the CDR3 is 14 residues. Germline V gene data show CDR1 as SQVTM and CDR2 as ANQGSEA. CDR3 in amino acids: CSVEGGVGATEAFF. The DNA for the CDR3 is TGCAGCGTTGAAGGGGGGGTTGGGGCGACTGAAGCTTTCTTT.

This chain joins TRBV10-2 and TRBJ2-1; 14 nucleotides align to TRBD2. Germline values: CDR1 WSHSY, CDR2 SAAADI. J lost 0 bases, V lost 5 bases, and 9 bases had no gene match. This CDR3 is built from 19 residues. The CDR3 DNA reads as TGCGCCAGCAGTCCGACTAGCGGGAGGGCTCTGAGCTCCTACAATGAGCAGTTCTTC. It is translated as CASSPTSGRALSSYNEQFF.

This clonotype has only a few counts. The chain recombines TRBV25-1 with TRBJ1-5, with 7 positions matching TRBD1. CDR1 and CDR2 (germline): MGHDK, SYGVNS. The V gene end was trimmed by 5 bases and the J gene end by 2 bases; junction bases not matched to a gene: 6. The CDR3 consists of 15 residues. CDR3 residues: CASSSRGEGNQPQHF. CDR3 sequence (DNA): TGTGCCAGCAGTTCCAGGGGGGAAGGCAATCAGCCCCAGCATTTT.

This clonotype was observed a handful of times. V is TRBV12-3 or TRBV12-4 and J is TRBJ2-7; TRBD2 might be the D (6 bases). The CDR3 sequence is 15 residues long. V was pared by 2 bases and J by 2 bases, with 13 bases between. The CDR3 bases are TGTGCCAGCAGTTTACAGATTAGCGGACCCTACGAGCAGTACTTC. The encoded protein is CASSLQISGPYEQYF.

The chain combines TRBV20-1 with TRBJ2-7; 9 bases match TRBD2. Germline V gene lookup returns CDR1 DFQATT and CDR2 SNEGSKA (reference sequence). Trimming cost V 5 bases and J 0 bases; bases outside gene matches: 8. This CDR3 comprises 15 residues. Here the CDR3 reads CSAGGGRGSSYEQYF. CDR3 nucleotide sequence: TGCAGTGCTGGCGGCGGGAGGGGTAGCTCCTACGAGCAGTACTTC.

This clonotype has only a few counts. The V and J genes are TRBV29-1 and TRBJ1-6; D gene uncertain. This CDR3 is 13 amino acids long. V lost 7 bases, J lost 5 bases, and 12 bases lay in between. Per germline, CDR1 SQVTM and CDR2 ANQGSEA. The CDR3, as DNA: TGCAGCGCCAGGACGGCTGATAATTCACCCCTCCACTTT. Its protein product is CSARTADNSPLHF.

CDR3 residues: CASSVGEEGQFF. CDR3 coding DNA: TGTGCCAGCAGCGTAGGGGAAGAGGGACAGTTCTTC. This sequence joins TRBV9 and TRBJ2-1, with D possibly matching TRBD2 (5 bases). Trimming removed 0 bases at V and 13 bases at J, with 11 bases between. There are 12 residues in the CDR3. From germline, CDR1 is SGDLS and CDR2 YYNGEE. The whole variable domain, filled in from reference TRBV9 and TRBJ2-1, reads DSGVTQTPKHLITATGQRVTLRCSPRSGDLSVYWYQQSLDQGLQFLIQYYNGEERAKGNILERFSAQQFPDLHSELNLSSLELGDSALYFCASSVGEEGQFFGPGTRLTVL.

This sequence joins TRBV7-9 and TRBJ2-3; TRBD2 aligns across 11 bases. The germline V gene has CDR1 SEHNR and CDR2 FQNEAQ (reference sequence). Trimming cost V 4 bases and J 0 bases; bases outside gene matches: 3. The CDR3 contains 16 residues. CDR3 DNA sequence: TGTGCCAGCAGCTCCGGGACTAGCGGCAGCACAGATACGCAGTATTTT. Translating gives CASSSGTSGSTDTQYF.

There are a few counts of this clonotype. The V gene is TRBV28, the J gene TRBJ1-6, with a weak D call TRBD1 (5 bases). V was pared by 2 bases and J by 3 bases, with 14 bases between. Germline loops: CDR1 MDHEN, CDR2 SYDVKM. The length of the CDR3 is 17 residues. Here the CDR3 DNA reads TGTGCCAGCAGTTTACCCGGGGGAGGGAGCTATAATTCACCCCTCCACTTT. This codes for CASSLPGGGSYNSPLHF.

V is TRBV30 and J is TRBJ1-5, with unresolved D. Between the trimmed V and J ends, which lost 2 bases and 2 bases, there was a span of 10 bases. Germline CDR1 and CDR2: GTSNPN and SVGIG (reference sequence). The CDR3 totals 14 residues. The CDR3 spells CAWSNGRRNQPQHF. CDR3 bases: TGTGCCTGGAGTAACGGACGTCGCAATCAGCCCCAGCATTTT.

There are a few counts of this clonotype. The chain employs TRBV5-1 and TRBJ2-2; TRBD2 matches 12 bases. Germline loops: CDR1 SGHRS, CDR2 YFSETQ. This CDR3 spans 17 amino acids. After removal of 4 bases from V and 3 bases from J, the junction contained 7 bases not matched to a gene. The CDR3 DNA is TGCGCCAGCAGCCGGACTAGCGGGGCCTCGGACACCGGGGAGCTGTTTTTT. Translating it yields CASSRTSGASDTGELFF.